The 29 T cell receptor beta chains presented below share a single source sample, sequenced in a study of T cells in Graves' hyperthyroidism and ophthalmopathy. From RNA transcripts, TCR beta CDR3 regions were amplified. HTBI primers were the set used in a first-round RT-PCR of the TCR CDR3. In TCRdb, the multiplex PCR reads were re-called with MiXCR into one record per CDR3 protein. The sample has 600,000 or so distinct CDR3 sequences; 11% to 15% are singletons. The material sequenced was blood. These receptors were obtained from a woman under 30 with Graves' ophthalmopathy.

The chain joins TRBV9 to TRBJ1-3; no clear D. Germline CDR1 and CDR2: SGDLS and YYNGEE. V lost 2 bases and J lost 0, with 6 bases in between. This CDR3 spans 14 amino acids. The CDR3 region has the DNA TGTGCCAGCAGCGTCTCAGGCTCTGGAAACACCATATATTTT. It codes for CASSVSGSGNTIYF.

A few counts support this clonotype. Possible read error: a much larger clone is one base away. This chain uses TRBV6-1 with TRBJ2-7; D call uncertain. V gave up 1 base and J gave up 4 bases, with 14 bases separating them. Germline V gene sequence: CDR1 MNHNS, CDR2 SASEGT. CDR3 size: 15 residues. CDR3 amino acids: CASSEVARHSYEQYF. The CDR3 coding sequence is TGTGCCAGCAGTGAAGTAGCTCGACACTCATACGAGCAGTACTTC.

This clonotype has a count of ten or more. The genes are TRBV7-3 and TRBJ2-7, with 7 bases fitting TRBD2. The ends lost 2 bases at V and 3 bases at J; junction bases unmatched: 7. The CDR3 is 15 amino acids. The germline V gene has CDR1 SGHTA and CDR2 FQGTGA. Written as DNA, the CDR3 is TGTGCCAGCAGCTTAGCGGCGGGAGAGAGCTACGAGCAGTACTTC. This encodes CASSLAAGESYEQYF.

This clonotype has a count of ten or more. V is TRBV20-1 and J is TRBJ1-2, with TRBD1 as a possible D gene (6 bases). This CDR3 has 17 residues. Germline loops: CDR1 DFQATT, CDR2 SNEGSKA (reference sequence). Trimming left V 5 bases short and J 2 bases short, with 24 bases between. For the CDR3, the DNA is TGCAGTGCTCCGACCATGATGGTGACAGGAGGGAACTATGGCTACACCTTC. Its protein is CSAPTMMVTGGNYGYTF.

The chain links TRBV3-1 to TRBJ1-6, with TRBD1 matching over 7 bases. Per germline, CDR1 LGHDT and CDR2 YNNKEL (reference sequence). Germline trimming cut 2 bases from V and 9 bases from J; bases unmatched to any gene: 7. The CDR3 has 15 residues. This CDR3 reads CASSQSGGAGSPLHF. Written as DNA, the CDR3 is TGTGCCAGCAGCCAATCAGGGGGGGCTGGTTCACCCCTCCACTTT.

This clonotype was observed at least ten times. The chain employs TRBV10-3 and TRBJ1-6; maybe TRBD1 (5 bases). V lost 2 bases to trimming and J lost 0 bases, with 17 bases between them. Germline CDR1 and CDR2: ENHRY and SYGVKD. The CDR3 runs to 19 residues. CDR3 in amino acids: CAISESSGRGSSYNSPLHF. For the CDR3, the DNA is TGTGCCATCAGTGAGAGCTCCGGGAGGGGAAGCTCCTATAATTCACCCCTCCACTTT.

Ten or more counts support this clonotype. The chain employs TRBV6-1 and TRBJ2-1; the D call may be TRBD1 or TRBD2 (6 bases each). CDR3 length: 13 residues. Trimming shortened V by 6 bases and J by 7 bases, and 13 bases separated the two germline ends. Germline V CDR1 and CDR2: MNHNS, SASEGT. In DNA, the CDR3 is TGTGCCAGCAGGCCGGGGGCCGGTAATGAGCAGTTCTTC. Translated, it gives CASRPGAGNEQFF.

The sample holds many counts of this clonotype. This sequence joins TRBV2 and TRBJ1-5; no firm D call. CDR1 and CDR2 (germline): SNHLY, FYNNEI. The CDR3 consists of 18 residues. Trimming stripped 0 bases from V and 3 bases from J, with 18 bases between. CDR3 residues: CASSEAPPGRVDNQPQHF. Here the CDR3 DNA reads TGTGCCAGCAGTGAAGCGCCCCCAGGTAGGGTCGACAATCAGCCCCAGCATTTT.

This clonotype came up many times. The chain uses TRBV24-1 and TRBJ2-3, with D maybe TRBD2 (5 bases). The CDR3 runs 15 residues. In germline, CDR1 is KGHDR, CDR2 SFDVKD. V was shortened by 3 bases and J by 3 bases, with 12 bases between the two germline ends. The chain's CDR3 is CATSDPLGDTDTQYF. As DNA, the CDR3 is TGTGCCACCAGTGATCCCTTGGGAGATACAGATACGCAGTATTTT.

Ten or more counts support this clonotype. The chain carries TRBV7-2 and TRBJ2-3; no firm D call. The CDR3 is 13 amino acids. The V end lost 4 bases, the J end lost 6 bases, and 11 bases lay between the germline ends. CDR1 and CDR2 from the germline V gene are SGHTA and FQGNSA. The CDR3 here is CASSSGRSDTQYF. The CDR3 DNA reads TGTGCCAGCAGCTCAGGTCGTAGCGATACGCAGTATTTT.

The gene calls are TRBV7-2 and TRBJ2-1; unclear D gene. The CDR3 sequence is 13 residues long. V shed 5 bases and J shed 6 bases, with 11 bases lying between them. Germline V gene data show CDR1 as SGHTA and CDR2 as FQGNSA. The CDR3 is CASSQDPSNEQFF. CDR3 DNA sequence: TGTGCCAGCAGCCAAGATCCCTCCAATGAGCAGTTCTTC.

The chain has TRBV7-3 and TRBJ1-3, with a tentative D call TRBD1 (5 bases). The CDR3 has 13 amino acids. CDR1 is SGHTA and CDR2 is FQGTGA in the germline V gene. V was pared by 7 bases and J by 7 bases, with 14 bases between. The CDR3, as DNA: TGTGCCAGCACCCTGACAGCGGGGAACACCATATATTTT. It specifies CASTLTAGNTIYF.

Remarks on this clonotype: An end of the junction does not agree with germline; a read error may underlie this. The chain carries TRBV2 and TRBJ2-1; 7 bases are a match to TRBD2. Germline-derived CDR1 and CDR2 are SNHLY and FYNNEI. The CDR3 spans 14 residues. This chain's CDR3 is CASSVLAGAYEPFF. CDR3 nucleotide sequence: TGTGCCAGCAGTGTCCTTGCGGGAGCCTACGAGCCGTTCTTC.

This chain connects TRBV7-8 to TRBJ1-2; the match to TRBD1 covers 12 bases. Losses at the gene ends were 5 bases for V and 6 bases for J; bases not matched to a gene: 7. Germline CDR1 reads SGHVS; CDR2 reads FQNEAQ. This CDR3 is 15 amino acids long. CDR3 region: CASSPGTGGRNGYTF. In DNA, the CDR3 is TGTGCCAGCAGCCCCGGGACAGGGGGCAGAAATGGCTACACCTTC.

This chain uses TRBV7-2 with TRBJ2-7; 7 bases line up with TRBD2. The CDR3 consists of 14 residues. CDR1 and CDR2 (germline): SGHTA, FQGNSA. V lost 0 bases, J lost 6 bases, and 5 bases stayed unmatched. The CDR3 nucleotides read TGTGCCAGCAGCTTAGCGGGAGGGCCTTTCGAGCAGTACTTC. Its translation is CASSLAGGPFEQYF. Drawing the rest from reference TRBV7-2 and TRBJ2-7, the complete variable domain is GAGVSQSPSNKVTEKGKDVELRCDPISGHTALYWYRQSLGQGLEFLIYFQGNSAPDKSGLPSDRFSAERTGGSVSTLTIQRTQQEDSAVYLCASSLAGGPFEQYFGPGTRLTVT.

This clonotype appeared a few times. The CDR3, as DNA: TGTGCCAGCAGTAACCGGGACAGGGTACTTGGTGCGCAGTATTTT. Translation gives CASSNRDRVLGAQYF. The chain combines TRBV6-2 or TRBV6-3 with TRBJ2-3; TRBD1 agrees at 9 bases. J was trimmed by 10 bases and V by 5 bases; bases with no gene match: 13. CDR1 MNHEY and CDR2 SVGEGT come from the germline V gene. CDR3 length equals 15 residues.

This clonotype was seen repeatedly, ten times or more. The chain joins TRBV6-2 or TRBV6-3 to TRBJ2-7, with D perhaps matching TRBD1 (6 bases). CDR1 is MNHEY and CDR2 is SVGEGT in the germline V gene. The CDR3 runs 13 residues. Trimming stripped 2 bases from V and 1 base from J, with 6 bases between. For the CDR3, the DNA is TGTGCCAGCAGTTACGACAGGTCCTACGAGCAGTACTTC. Translated, it gives CASSYDRSYEQYF.

In regard to this clonotype: The junction and the germline gene differ at one end; a read error may be behind it. This chain connects TRBV7-9 to TRBJ2-3; D possibly matches TRBD1 or TRBD2 (7 bases each). The CDR3 runs 17 residues. Germline V gene data show CDR1 as SEHNR and CDR2 as FQNEAQ (reference sequence). CDR3: CASSHRQGGASTDTQYF. The CDR3 DNA reads as TGCGCCAGCAGCCACCGACAGGGAGGGGCTAGCACAGATACGCAGTATTTT.

This clonotype showed up many times. The chain couples TRBV20-1 to TRBJ2-7; 7 nucleotides align to TRBD2. The V gene's germline CDR1 is DFQATT and CDR2 SNEGSKA (reference sequence). V gave up 1 base and J gave up 2 bases; unmatched junction bases: 5. CDR3 length: 14 amino acids. The CDR3 DNA sequence: TGCAGTGCTAGAGGTGGGGGGGATCCCTACGAGCAGTACTTC. It yields the protein CSARGGGDPYEQYF.

This clonotype was recorded at least ten times. The V and J genes are TRBV28 and TRBJ2-3, with D tentatively TRBD1 (5 bases). Germline V gives CDR1 MDHEN, CDR2 SYDVKM. The V end lost 10 bases, the J end lost 2 bases, and 13 bases lay between the germline ends. The length of the CDR3 is 13 residues. This chain's CDR3 is CATQKGNTDTQYF. The CDR3 DNA follows: TGTGCCACCCAGAAGGGGAACACAGATACGCAGTATTTT.

This clonotype was detected ten times or more. The chain uses TRBV12-3 or TRBV12-4 and TRBJ2-1; D call uncertain. The CDR3 sequence is 15 residues long. V was trimmed by 5 bases and J by 0 bases, leaving 11 bases between them. The CDR3 is CASSIESGSYNEQFF. CDR3 DNA sequence: TGTGCCAGCAGTATCGAATCCGGCTCCTACAATGAGCAGTTCTTC.

This clonotype occurred many times. This chain links TRBV27 with TRBJ1-5; 7 positions match TRBD1. The germline gives CDR1 MNHEY, CDR2 SMNVEV (reference sequence). CDR3 length equals 12 residues. The J segment lost 11 bases and the V segment lost 2 bases, leaving 3 bases of the junction unmatched. CDR3 sequence (DNA): TGTGCCAGCAGTTTAGGGGGGACAGCCCAGCATTTT. This gives the protein CASSLGGTAQHF.

The sample holds many counts of this clonotype. The V call is TRBV29-1, the J call TRBJ2-3, with a possible D match to TRBD2 (5 bases). Trimming left V 3 bases short and J 2 bases short, with 12 bases between. Germline CDR1 reads SQVTM; CDR2 reads ANQGSEA. This CDR3 is 14 amino acids long. The CDR3 nucleotides read TGCAGCGTTGAGACGGGGATCTTCACAGATACGCAGTATTTT. As protein: CSVETGIFTDTQYF.

This clonotype was picked up many times. J is TRBJ1-4 and V is TRBV6-1; 8 bases fit TRBD1. The junction had 5 bases not matched to a gene; V was cut back by 6 bases and J by 2 bases. Per the germline V gene, CDR1 is MNHNS and CDR2 is SASEGT. The CDR3 sequence is 15 residues long. CDR3 sequence: CASRAQGATNEKLFF. DNA for the CDR3: TGTGCCAGCAGAGCGCAGGGGGCCACTAATGAAAAACTGTTTTTT.

This clonotype was detected ten times or more. The chain is built from TRBV11-2 and TRBJ2-3; the D gene is possibly TRBD2 (6 bases). There are 16 residues in the CDR3. Per germline, CDR1 SGHAT and CDR2 FQNNGV. Trimming left V 2 bases short and J 4 bases short, with 16 bases between. DNA of the CDR3: TGTGCCAGCAGCTTATTCCCTGAACCGGGGGCAGATACGCAGTATTTT. Its translation: CASSLFPEPGADTQYF. Drawing the rest from reference TRBV11-2 and TRBJ2-3, the complete variable domain is EAGVAQSPRYKIIEKRQSVAFWCNPISGHATLYWYQQILGQGPKLLIQFQNNGVVDDSQLPKDRFSAERLKGVDSTLKIQPAKLEDSAVYLCASSLFPEPGADTQYFGPGTRLTVL.

This rearrangement joins TRBV19 to TRBJ1-1; TRBD1 might be the D (5 bases). The germline V and J ends were trimmed by 9 bases and 1 base, with 24 bases remaining between them. This CDR3 is built from 17 residues. CDR1 and CDR2 (germline): LNHDA, SQIVND (reference sequence). The CDR3 bases are TGTGCCAGCGACTCCGGGCAGGGACCACCGCGGAACACTGAAGCTTTCTTT. Protein: CASDSGQGPPRNTEAFF.

V usage is TRBV6-1 and J usage is TRBJ2-7, with 12 bases aligning to TRBD2. This CDR3 has 18 amino acids. The germline CDR1 and CDR2 sequences are MNHNS and SASEGT. V gave up 5 bases and J gave up 1 base; unmatched junction bases: 12. CDR3 in amino acids: CASSFQPSGLAGSYEQYF. As DNA, the CDR3 is TGTGCCAGCAGTTTTCAACCCTCGGGACTAGCGGGTTCCTACGAGCAGTACTTC.

In this sample, this clonotype turned up a few times. This chain uses TRBV19 with TRBJ1-2; no clear D. V lost 5 bases and J lost 0, with 10 bases in between. Per germline, CDR1 LNHDA and CDR2 SQIVND (reference sequence). The CDR3 runs 14 residues. The CDR3 DNA is TGTGCCAGTAGTCCCCCGAGGCCTAACTATGGCTACACCTTC. Its protein is CASSPPRPNYGYTF.

This clonotype was detected ten times or more. This chain joins TRBV6-2 or TRBV6-3 and TRBJ2-1; tentatively, D is TRBD1 (5 bases). Trimming took off 0 bases at V and 7 bases at J, with 13 bases between the two ends. The germline V gene encodes CDR1 MNHEY and CDR2 SVGEGT. This CDR3 is built from 15 residues. In DNA form, the CDR3 reads TGTGCCAGCAGTTACTCGATCCAGGGTTTGAATGAGCAGTTCTTC. Its translation: CASSYSIQGLNEQFF.